These 29 T cell receptor beta chains came from one sample sequenced in a study of shared clonotypes between healthy human individuals. Some clones are missing from TCRdb's copy, which holds only in-frame ones; the method was immunoSEQ multiplex PCR. The sample includes 2,500,000 or so clones, approximately 93% of them seen just once. Sequencing was performed on naive CD4+ T cells from PBMCs. Subset here: CD45RA+ positively selected. These receptors were taken from a man between 18 and 35 years old in good health. Some clones in this sample may be carry-over from other donors' samples.

The chain joins TRBV5-1 to TRBJ2-7; TRBD1 matches 7 bases. The V segment lost 0 bases and the J segment 3 bases; nucleotides outside the gene matches: 3. There are 14 residues in the CDR3. The germline V gene encodes CDR1 SGHRS and CDR2 YFSETQ. CDR3 sequence: CASSLDRGFYEQYF. In DNA form, the CDR3 reads TGCGCCAGCAGCTTGGACAGGGGCTTCTACGAGCAGTACTTC.

The J gene is TRBJ2-7, the V gene TRBV27; possibly TRBD1 or TRBD2 for D (5 bases each). CDR1 is MNHEY and CDR2 is SMNVEV in the germline V gene (reference sequence). This CDR3 is built from 15 residues. V was clipped by 6 bases and J by 0 bases, with 15 bases between them. CDR3 bases: TGTGCCAGCAGAATCACAGGACTTAGCTCCTACGAGCAGTACTTC. It is translated as CASRITGLSSYEQYF.

This sequence joins TRBV5-1 and TRBJ2-1, with D perhaps assigned TRBD1 or TRBD2 (5 bases each). Trimming removed 0 bases at V and 7 bases at J, with 14 bases between. There are 15 residues in the CDR3. The germline CDR1 and CDR2 sequences are SGHRS and YFSETQ. CDR3 in amino acids: CASSLVPLGENEQFF. CDR3 nucleotide sequence: TGCGCCAGCAGCTTGGTTCCGTTAGGGGAGAATGAGCAGTTCTTC.

Concerning this clone: The same CDR3 can be traced to other DNA sequences in this sample. The rearrangement uses TRBV30 and TRBJ2-5; perhaps TRBD2 as D (6 bases). V shed 2 bases and J shed 1 base, with 8 bases lying between them. This CDR3 has 13 residues. Germline CDR1 reads GTSNPN; CDR2 reads SVGIG (reference sequence). CDR3 sequence reads: CAWSQLAQETQYF. The CDR3 bases are TGTGCCTGGAGTCAACTAGCCCAAGAGACCCAGTACTTC.

With respect to this clone: The sample carries other DNA sequences with the same CDR3. The CDR3 DNA reads as TGTGCCAGCAGTAGGGCCGGAGGGTCCTACGAGCAGTACTTC. The encoded protein is CASSRAGGSYEQYF. J is TRBJ2-7 and V is TRBV6-5; TRBD2 might be the D (6 bases). Trimming removed 5 bases from V and 1 base from J, with 12 bases in between. The CDR3 runs to 14 residues. Germline V gene data show CDR1 as MNHEY and CDR2 as SVGAGI.

The chain uses TRBV27 and TRBJ2-5; D not certain. The CDR3 covers 13 residues. Germline CDR1 is MNHEY and CDR2 is SMNVEV (reference sequence). The V gene lost 6 bases and the J gene lost 4 bases, with 12 bases spanning the gap. CDR3: CASSLENGETQYF. CDR3 nucleotides: TGTGCCAGCAGCCTCGAAAATGGAGAGACCCAGTACTTC.

This clone was observed once. The rearrangement uses TRBV9 and TRBJ1-1; 9 nucleotides match TRBD1. This CDR3 region has 15 residues. Germline values: CDR1 SGDLS, CDR2 YYNGEE. J was trimmed by 3 bases and V by 0 bases; bases with no gene match: 3. CDR3 amino acids: CASSVAGTGHTEAFF. CDR3 sequence (DNA): TGTGCCAGCAGCGTAGCGGGGACAGGGCACACTGAAGCTTTCTTT.

This chain joins TRBV28 and TRBJ1-3; the D gene is possibly TRBD1 (6 bases). Trimming removed 5 bases from V and 0 bases from J, with 17 bases in between. Germline lookup yields CDR1 MDHEN and CDR2 SYDVKM. The CDR3 has 17 residues. As DNA, the CDR3 is TGTGCCAGCAGTCTTTCCGGGACACCGTTCTCTGGAAACACCATATATTTT. This codes for CASSLSGTPFSGNTIYF.

This clone appeared a few times. The chain employs TRBV13 and TRBJ1-4; D is perhaps TRBD1 (6 bases). Per the germline V gene, CDR1 is PRHDT and CDR2 is FYEKMQ (reference sequence). The germline V and J ends were trimmed by 5 bases and 10 bases, with 17 bases remaining between them. CDR3 length: 14 amino acids. The CDR3 DNA sequence: TGTGCCAGCAGCCCTCTTGGGGGCGGGGGAAAACTGTTTTTT. Translating gives CASSPLGGGGKLFF.

The chain couples TRBV9 to TRBJ2-2; no clear D. V was clipped by 0 bases and J by 8 bases, with 8 bases between them. Germline V gives CDR1 SGDLS, CDR2 YYNGEE. This CDR3 has 13 residues. Written as DNA, the CDR3 is TGTGCCAGCAGCGTAGTGAGTCCGGGGGAGCTGTTTTTT. Its protein product is CASSVVSPGELFF.

The chain is built from TRBV19 and TRBJ2-7, with D perhaps given as TRBD1 or TRBD2 (5 bases each). Germline V gene data show CDR1 as LNHDA and CDR2 as SQIVND (reference sequence). V was clipped by 4 bases and J by 3 bases, with 16 bases between them. The CDR3 extends over 15 amino acids. The CDR3: CASSTPGRTFYEQYF. The CDR3 DNA sequence: TGTGCCAGTAGTACCCCGGGACGGACCTTCTACGAGCAGTACTTC.

This chain uses TRBV11-2 with TRBJ2-1; 9 bases fit TRBD2. The germline V gene encodes CDR1 SGHAT and CDR2 FQNNGV. Trimming cost V 3 bases and J 6 bases; bases outside gene matches: 3. The CDR3 runs 14 residues. CDR3 sequence (DNA): TGTGCCAGCAGCTTGGGGACTAGCTCCAATGAGCAGTTCTTC. The encoded protein is CASSLGTSSNEQFF.

V and J are TRBV5-1 and TRBJ1-3, with D possibly matching TRBD1 (5 bases). V was cut by 7 bases and J by 0 bases, with 11 bases left in between. CDR3 length: 14 residues. CDR1 SGHRS and CDR2 YFSETQ come from the germline V gene. The CDR3 bases are TGCGCCAGCTCCGACAGAAGCTCTGGAAACACCATATATTTT. This sequence encodes CASSDRSSGNTIYF.

The CDR3 reads CASSTGTSGSGYEQYF. In DNA, the CDR3 is TGTGCCAGCAGCACAGGGACTAGCGGGAGTGGGTACGAGCAGTACTTC. The genes are TRBV7-2 and TRBJ2-7; TRBD2 matches at 14 bases. J gave up 4 bases and V 5 bases, and 7 bases lay outside the gene matches. Germline lookup yields CDR1 SGHTA and CDR2 FQGNSA. The CDR3 totals 16 residues.

There are a few counts of this clone. The chain couples TRBV19 to TRBJ1-2; 7 nucleotides match TRBD1. J lost 7 bases, V lost 7 bases, and 15 bases had no gene match. CDR3 length: 15 amino acids. Germline CDR1 and CDR2: LNHDA and SQIVND (reference sequence). Written as DNA, the CDR3 is TGTGCCAGTATGGACAGGCCAGACGCGCCTGGTGGCTACACCTTC. This translates into CASMDRPDAPGGYTF.

As concerns this clone: The sample holds other DNA sequences that translate to the same CDR3. The chain recombines TRBV7-9 with TRBJ2-3; no definite D call. This CDR3 is 13 amino acids long. V lost 1 base and J 3 bases, leaving 5 bases between the germline ends. Germline V gene data show CDR1 as SEHNR and CDR2 as FQNEAQ (reference sequence). CDR3 in amino acids: CASSLVGTDTQYF. The CDR3 coding sequence is TGTGCCAGCAGCTTAGTCGGGACAGATACGCAGTATTTT. The full variable domain, rest sourced from reference TRBV7-9 and TRBJ2-3, is DTGVSQNPRHKITKRGQNVTFRCDPISEHNRLYWYRQTLGQGPEFLTYFQNEAQLEKSRLLSDRFSAERPKGSFSTLEIQRTEQGDSAMYLCASSLVGTDTQYFGPGTRLTVL.

This sequence joins TRBV18 and TRBJ1-1, with D uncertain. Trimming left V 3 bases short and J 2 bases short, with 10 bases between. CDR3 length equals 14 residues. Germline lookup yields CDR1 KGHSH and CDR2 LQKENI. The DNA of the CDR3 is TGTGCCAGCTCACCGTCCTCAGGCAACACTGAAGCTTTCTTT. Its translation: CASSPSSGNTEAFF.

This rearrangement joins TRBV6-5 to TRBJ2-7; TRBD2 is a possible D gene (5 bases). The V and J ends lost 6 bases and 4 bases respectively, with 10 bases between them. Germline V gene data show CDR1 as MNHEY and CDR2 as SVGAGI. The CDR3 spans 12 residues. As DNA, the CDR3 is TGTGCCAGCAGGTCGGGGAATTACGAGCAGTACTTC. Encoded protein: CASRSGNYEQYF.

The gene calls are TRBV5-1 and TRBJ1-4; the D gene is possibly TRBD1 (5 bases). Germline CDR1 SGHRS, CDR2 YFSETQ. The CDR3 runs to 17 residues. V dropped 4 bases and J dropped 0 bases, with 16 bases sitting between them. The chain's CDR3 is CASSAGPTEATNEKLFF. DNA of the CDR3: TGCGCCAGCAGCGCGGGACCGACCGAGGCAACTAATGAAAAACTGTTTTTT.

This chain connects TRBV6-1 to TRBJ1-5; D unresolved. V was trimmed by 0 bases and J by 3 bases, leaving 9 bases between them. CDR1 is MNHNS, CDR2 SASEGT, per germline. The CDR3 totals 15 residues. Written as DNA, the CDR3 is TGTGCCAGCAGTGAAGCAACGGTCAACAATCAGCCCCAGCATTTT. It codes for CASSEATVNNQPQHF.

The chain couples TRBV28 to TRBJ2-1, with TRBD2 matching 7 bases. V trimming: 3 bases; J trimming: 2 bases; junction bases outside the gene matches: 4. The CDR3 has 15 amino acids. Per the germline V gene, CDR1 is MDHEN and CDR2 is SYDVKM. Written as DNA, the CDR3 is TGTGCCAGCAGTTTGGGAGGGGAGCCCTACAATGAGCAGTTCTTC. Its protein product is CASSLGGEPYNEQFF. The full variable domain, with the rest looked up from reference TRBV28 and TRBJ2-1, is DVKVTQSSRYLVKRTGEKVFLECVQDMDHENMFWYRQDPGLGLRLIYFSYDVKMKEKGDIPEGYSVSREKKERFSLILESASTNQTSMYLCASSLGGEPYNEQFFGPGTRLTVL.

This chain joins TRBV4-2 and TRBJ2-7; D not certain. The CDR3 loop spans 14 amino acids. Trimming stripped 1 base from V and 1 base from J, with 8 bases between. The germline CDR1 and CDR2 sequences are LGHNA and YNFKEQ. The CDR3 sequence is CASSQGGMSYEQYF. The DNA for the CDR3 is TGTGCCAGCAGCCAAGGGGGTATGTCCTACGAGCAGTACTTC.

The genes are TRBV6-5 and TRBJ2-5, with TRBD1 matching over 8 bases. The CDR3 is 14 amino acids. Trimming removed 0 bases from V and 7 bases from J; junction bases left unmatched: 4. Germline CDR1 reads MNHEY; CDR2 reads SVGAGI. CDR3 loop: CASSYSTGDGTQYF. Written as DNA, the CDR3 is TGTGCCAGCAGTTACTCGACAGGGGATGGGACCCAGTACTTC.

The sample holds a few counts of this clone. This sample includes further DNA sequences coding for the same CDR3. This chain's CDR3 is CASSLDGTDTQYF. DNA for the CDR3: TGCGCCAGCAGCTTGGACGGCACAGATACGCAGTATTTT. V usage is TRBV5-1 and J usage is TRBJ2-3, with unresolved D. Trimming stripped 0 bases from V and 1 base from J, with 3 bases between. The CDR3 length is 13 residues. CDR1 is SGHRS, CDR2 YFSETQ, per germline.

The chain joins TRBV29-1 to TRBJ1-1, with D unclear. The ends were cut back, 5 bases at V and 2 bases at J, with 12 bases in the middle. The germline V gene encodes CDR1 SQVTM and CDR2 ANQGSEA. The CDR3 is made up of 13 amino acids. The DNA for the CDR3 is TGCAGCGTTAAGTCTTCCAGAAACACTGAAGCTTTCTTT. Encoded protein: CSVKSSRNTEAFF.

The chain carries TRBV4-1 and TRBJ2-3, with D unresolved. This CDR3 comprises 14 residues. CDR1 and CDR2 from the germline V gene are MGHRA and YSYEKL. V lost 2 bases and J lost 4, with 10 bases in between. The CDR3 DNA follows: TGCGCCAGCAGCCAACCGGTTCGGGCAGATACGCAGTATTTT. Translation: CASSQPVRADTQYF.

This chain joins TRBV7-2 and TRBJ2-7, with 10 bases fitting TRBD1. V trimming: 5 bases; J trimming: 6 bases; junction bases outside the gene matches: 1. The CDR3 spans 12 residues. The germline V gene encodes CDR1 SGHTA and CDR2 FQGNSA. In DNA, the CDR3 is TGTGCCAGCAGCGGGACAGGGGTCGAGCAGTACTTC. This codes for CASSGTGVEQYF.

J is TRBJ2-7 and V is TRBV5-4; TRBD2 matches at 9 bases. Germline values: CDR1 SGHNT, CDR2 YYREEE (reference sequence). The CDR3 runs 17 residues. Losses at the gene ends were 0 bases for V and 0 bases for J; bases not matched to a gene: 7. The CDR3 region is CASSLEFAGGTSYEQYF. The CDR3 nucleotides are TGTGCCAGCAGCTTGGAGTTTGCGGGAGGGACCTCCTACGAGCAGTACTTC.

The V and J genes are TRBV30 and TRBJ2-3, with TRBD1 as a possible D gene (5 bases). The germline V gene has CDR1 GTSNPN and CDR2 SVGIG (reference sequence). The CDR3 contains 15 residues. Trimming shortened V by 4 bases and J by 12 bases, and 26 bases separated the two germline ends. CDR3 loop: CAWITKLAGGHQQYF. The DNA for the CDR3 is TGTGCCTGGATTACCAAATTGGCAGGTGGACACCAACAGTATTTT.